Sequencing of this T cell receptor beta chain was carried out in a study of blood T cell repertoires in COVID-19. Study-level information: The United States, Italy and Spain provided the acute and convalescent COVID-19 samples. PBMCs, B-cell-depleted T cells, or T cells were the source of the cDNA or gDNA that made up the material.

Per the germline V gene, CDR1 is MDHEN and CDR2 is SYDVKM. J gave up 4 bases and V 10 bases, and 21 bases lay outside the gene matches. CDR3 length: 18 amino acids. Per the original methods: Scientists estimated how many nucleated cells there were by amplifying reference gene primers. TCRdb's copy holds only in-frame clones and misses some; the assay was immunoSEQ multiplex PCR. V and J calls and clone size are as listed in that table; D and trimming were resolved from the DNA. The repertoire holds about 14,000 clones, with roughly nine tenths as singletons. Material: peripheral blood. The TCR sequence derives from a human donor with active COVID-19. The donor label of this sample is uncertain. The gene calls are TRBV28 and TRBJ2-5, with 10 bases matching TRBD1. The CDR3 loop reads CATFGGFRDRGWVETQYF. The DNA for the CDR3 is TGTGCCACCTTCGGAGGATTTCGGGACAGGGGATGGGTAGAGACCCAGTACTTC.